The 17 T cell receptor beta chains below were found in one sample sequenced in a study of CD8 T cells in Susac syndrome. Reverse transcription of roughly 0.5 to 1 ug RNA was carried out with random hexamers. Via MiXCR, TCRdb re-called the immunoSEQ multiplex PCR reads, giving one row per CDR3 protein. Of around 270,000 distinct CDR3 sequences detected, around nine tenths appear once; the ten largest clones hold roughly 0.17%. The sample comprised CD8+ T cells from PBMCs. The origin of the receptors is a human donor with multiple sclerosis.

The V gene is TRBV27, the J gene TRBJ2-7; D gene ambiguous. Germline lookup yields CDR1 MNHEY and CDR2 SMNVEV (reference sequence). This CDR3 is built from 14 residues. V was shortened by 5 bases and J by 2 bases, with 13 bases between the two germline ends. This CDR3 reads CASSPDPLAYEQYF. The CDR3 DNA follows: TGTGCCAGCAGTCCAGACCCCCTAGCCTACGAGCAGTACTTC.

The gene calls are TRBV30 and TRBJ2-3; possibly TRBD2 for D (5 bases). The CDR3 consists of 13 residues. CDR1 is GTSNPN and CDR2 is SVGIG in the germline V gene (reference sequence). V lost 2 bases to trimming and J lost 4 bases, with 10 bases between them. CDR3: CAWSRSGADTQYF. The CDR3 coding sequence is TGTGCCTGGAGTCGCTCCGGGGCAGATACGCAGTATTTT.

This chain uses TRBV11-2 with TRBJ2-2, with 12 positions matching TRBD1. The CDR3 length is 14 residues. Germline-derived CDR1 and CDR2 are SGHAT and FQNNGV. Unmatched junction bases numbered 6, after V lost 10 bases and J lost 6 bases. The CDR3 protein is CATTGQGAAGELFF. CDR3 coding DNA: TGTGCCACCACGGGACAGGGGGCGGCCGGGGAGCTGTTTTTT.

This clonotype has just one count. The chain combines TRBV15 with TRBJ2-2, with a weak D call TRBD1 (6 bases). This CDR3 is built from 13 residues. Germline CDR1 is LNHNV and CDR2 is YYDKDF (reference sequence). Trimming pared 7 bases from V and 3 bases from J, leaving 9 bases between. As DNA, the CDR3 is TGTGCCACCAAAACAGGGTACACCGGGGAGCTGTTTTTT. Its protein product is CATKTGYTGELFF. Full variable domain (outside the CDR3, taken from reference TRBV15 and TRBJ2-2): DAMVIQNPRYQVTQFGKPVTLSCSQTLNHNVMYWYQQKSSQAPKLLFHYYDKDFNNEADTPDNFQSRRPNTSFCFLDIRSPGLGDTAMYLCATKTGYTGELFFGEGSRLTVL.

V and J are TRBV7-8 and TRBJ1-5; no reliable D call. Per germline, CDR1 SGHVS and CDR2 FQNEAQ. V was trimmed by 5 bases and J by 2 bases, leaving 13 bases between them. This CDR3 region has 15 residues. CDR3 loop: CASSPGPAGNQPQHF. DNA for the CDR3: TGTGCCAGCAGCCCGGGTCCGGCGGGCAATCAGCCCCAGCATTTT.

In its sample, this clonotype was seen a few times. The chain carries TRBV11-1 and TRBJ2-3; 7 nucleotides match TRBD2. The CDR3 covers 17 residues. Germline V gene data show CDR1 as SGHAT and CDR2 as FQDESV (reference sequence). The trim removed 1 base at V and 1 base at J, leaving 8 bases unmatched. CDR3 loop: CASSLGTSAGGTDTQYF. The CDR3 DNA sequence: TGTGCCAGCAGCTTAGGCACTTCCGCGGGGGGCACAGATACGCAGTATTTT.

The chain joins TRBV7-2 to TRBJ2-1; D might be TRBD2 (5 bases). The CDR3 length is 12 residues. V shed 1 base and J shed 10 bases, with 8 bases lying between them. Germline V lookup: CDR1 SGHTA, CDR2 FQGNSA. The CDR3 loop reads CASSLVSGEQFF. The CDR3 nucleotides read TGTGCCAGCAGCTTAGTGAGCGGCGAGCAGTTCTTC.

The J gene is TRBJ1-4, the V gene TRBV7-9; 8 bases are a match to TRBD1. Germline lookup yields CDR1 SEHNR and CDR2 FQNEAQ (reference sequence). V lost 5 bases to trimming and J lost 8 bases; unmatched junction nucleotides: 10. The CDR3 length is 15 residues. As DNA, the CDR3 is TGTGCCAGCAGCCCAGGGGGCTCGGTGGGGGAAAAACTGTTTTTT. Amino acids: CASSPGGSVGEKLFF.

The chain links TRBV7-8 to TRBJ2-7; D uncertain. With 5 bases removed from V and 7 bases from J, the gap between germline ends came to 12 bases. The CDR3 is made up of 12 amino acids. Per the germline V gene, CDR1 is SGHVS and CDR2 is FQNEAQ. CDR3 DNA sequence: TGTGCCAGCAGCCGAGGCGCTCTTGAGCAGTACTTC. Amino acids: CASSRGALEQYF. The full variable domain, its missing parts supplied by reference TRBV7-8 and TRBJ2-7, is GAGVSQSPRYKVAKRGQDVALRCDPISGHVSLFWYQQALGQGPEFLTYFQNEAQLDKSGLPSDRFFAERPEGSVSTLKIQRTQQEDSAVYLCASSRGALEQYFGPGTRLTVT.

V gene TRBV6-1 combines with J gene TRBJ2-1; 10 positions agree with TRBD1. The CDR3 length is 17 residues. Unmatched junction bases numbered 14, after V lost 6 bases and J lost 6 bases. Germline V gene lookup returns CDR1 MNHNS and CDR2 SASEGT. This CDR3 reads CASSNSFGTGESNEQFF. The CDR3 bases are TGTGCCAGCAGCAACAGTTTTGGGACAGGGGAATCCAATGAGCAGTTCTTC.

The V and J genes are TRBV20-1 and TRBJ2-1; no reliable D call. The V end lost 2 bases, the J end lost 3 bases, and 14 bases lay between the germline ends. Germline-derived CDR1 and CDR2 are DFQATT and SNEGSKA (reference sequence). The CDR3 sequence is 15 residues long. For the CDR3, the DNA is TGCAGTGCTAGAATAGCAGACGAAAGCTACAATGAGCAGTTCTTC. It encodes CSARIADESYNEQFF.

This clonotype was counted once. The chain combines TRBV19 with TRBJ2-1; 10 bases are shared with TRBD2. The trim removed 3 bases at V and 1 base at J, leaving 6 bases unmatched. The germline gives CDR1 LNHDA, CDR2 SQIVND (reference sequence). This CDR3 spans 17 amino acids. Written as DNA, the CDR3 is TGTGCCAGTAGTATTCTCGGACTAGCGGCATCCTACAATGAGCAGTTCTTC. Its translation: CASSILGLAASYNEQFF. Looking up the rest from reference TRBV19 and TRBJ2-1 gives the full variable domain: DGGITQSPKYLFRKEGQNVTLSCEQNLNHDAMYWYRQDPGQGLRLIYYSQIVNDFQKGDIAEGYSVSREKKESFPLTVTSAQKNPTAFYLCASSILGLAASYNEQFFGPGTRLTVL.

This clonotype was detected only once. V gene TRBV30 combines with J gene TRBJ1-6; D is perhaps TRBD1 (6 bases). Trimming left V 0 bases short and J 13 bases short, with 16 bases between. The CDR3 is 14 residues long. Germline CDR1 reads GTSNPN; CDR2 reads SVGIG (reference sequence). The chain's CDR3 is CAWSVQGPPEPLHF. The CDR3 region has the DNA TGTGCCTGGAGTGTGCAGGGGCCGCCGGAGCCCCTCCACTTT.

In this sample, this clonotype turned up a few times. J is TRBJ2-7 and V is TRBV5-1; D call uncertain. The ends were cut back, 4 bases at V and 2 bases at J, with 16 bases in the middle. This CDR3 spans 15 amino acids. Germline CDR1 SGHRS, CDR2 YFSETQ. The CDR3 loop reads CASSPLPAVPYEQYF. The DNA of the CDR3 is TGCGCCAGCAGCCCCCTCCCGGCAGTTCCCTACGAGCAGTACTTC.

Details on this clonotype: The junction departs from the called germline gene at one end, perhaps through a read error. This chain connects TRBV30 to TRBJ2-7, with 8 bases matching TRBD2. In germline, CDR1 is GTSNPN, CDR2 SVGIG (reference sequence). This CDR3 spans 14 amino acids. CDR3 amino acids: CAWSDRTSSYEQCF. In DNA form, the CDR3 reads TGTGCCTGGAGCGACAGGACTAGCTCCTACGAGCAGTGCTTC.

The chain uses TRBV9 and TRBJ1-5; D is unresolved. Germline loops: CDR1 SGDLS, CDR2 YYNGEE. The CDR3 runs 15 residues. V lost 0 bases, J lost 3 bases, and 10 bases lay in between. CDR3 nucleotides: TGTGCCAGCAGCGTAGCCGGACGGATCAATCAGCCCCAGCATTTT. It codes for CASSVAGRINQPQHF.

This chain joins TRBV5-6 and TRBJ1-6; the D gene is possibly TRBD1 (5 bases). V lost 1 base, J lost 2 bases, and 10 bases lay in between. The CDR3 is 16 amino acids. Germline CDR1 SGHDT, CDR2 YYEEEE. The CDR3 loop is CASSLSAGPYNSPLHF. CDR3 coding DNA: TGTGCCAGCAGCTTGTCCGCAGGGCCCTATAATTCACCCCTCCACTTT.